Listed below are T cell receptor beta chains from one sample, sequenced in a study of blood T cells in healthy people across ages. TCRdb redid the calling of the 5' RACE reads with MiXCR, one entry per CDR3 protein. The data contain over 950,000 distinct CDR3 sequences, around two fifths of them seen just once; the ten biggest clones take up less than 15%. The sequenced material came from blood. Receptors were obtained from a man younger than 35 in good health. CDR3s include the opening cysteine and the closing phenylalanine or tryptophan. A D gene is named only where the DNA matches it firmly. Clone size is given for some rows only: seen once, a few or many times, or a class if the clone is expanded.

CDR3 DNA: TGTGCCAGCAGCCGACACGTAAGCACAGATACGCAGTATTTT; CDR3 protein: CASSRHVSTDTQYF; D gene: -; V gene: TRBV5-6; clone size: few; J gene: TRBJ2-3
CDR3 DNA: TGTGCCAGCAGTTACCTTAGGGGACAAGGGGTCCACGAGCAGTACTTC; CDR3 protein: CASSYLRGQGVHEQYF; D gene: -; V gene: TRBV27; clone size: few; J gene: TRBJ2-7
CDR3 DNA: TGCAGCGTTGGGGCGGGGAACACTGAAGCTTTCTTT; CDR3 protein: CSVGAGNTEAFF; D gene: -; V gene: TRBV29-1; clone size: -; J gene: TRBJ1-1
CDR3 DNA: TGTGCCAGCAGCCGGCCTCCTGGGAATGAAAAACTGTTTTTT; CDR3 protein: CASSRPPGNEKLFF; D gene: -; V gene: TRBV12-3/TRBV12-4; clone size: -; J gene: TRBJ1-4
CDR3 DNA: TGCAGTACTAGTGCGGGGCGCAAATCCTACGAGCAGTACTTC; CDR3 protein: CSTSAGRKSYEQYF; D gene: -; V gene: TRBV20-1; clone size: -; J gene: TRBJ2-7
CDR3 DNA: TGTGCCAGCAGTAGCAGGGTGGTCAATGAGCAGTTCTTC; CDR3 protein: CASSSRVVNEQFF; D gene: -; V gene: TRBV12-3/TRBV12-4; clone size: few; J gene: TRBJ2-1
CDR3 DNA: TGTGCCAGCAGTTTAGAAGCGGAGGATTCACCCCTCCACTTT; CDR3 protein: CASSLEAEDSPLHF; D gene: -; V gene: TRBV12-3/TRBV12-4; clone size: -; J gene: TRBJ1-6
CDR3 DNA: TGTGCCATCAGACCGGGCCAACCGGCAAACTATGGCTACACCTTC; CDR3 protein: CAIRPGQPANYGYTF; D gene: -; V gene: TRBV10-3; clone size: -; J gene: TRBJ1-2
CDR3 DNA: TGTGCCAGCAGCGTACAGGGGTTAGGGGGTAGACATACAAACTATGGCCACACCTTC; CDR3 protein: CASSVQGLGGRHTNYGHTF; D gene: TRBD1; V gene: TRBV7-8; clone size: -; J gene: TRBJ1-2
CDR3 DNA: TGCGCCAGCAGCTTCCGGACAGGCGACACTGAAGCTTTCTTT; CDR3 protein: CASSFRTGDTEAFF; D gene: TRBD1; V gene: TRBV4-3; clone size: -; J gene: TRBJ1-1
CDR3 DNA: TGTGCCACCAGCCTTGGACAGCCTTACGATGAGCAGTTCTTC; CDR3 protein: CATSLGQPYDEQFF; D gene: -; V gene: TRBV15; clone size: -; J gene: TRBJ2-1
CDR3 DNA: TGCGCCAGCAGCCAAGCGGCAGGGAGTCAGCCCCAGCATTTT; CDR3 protein: CASSQAAGSQPQHF; D gene: -; V gene: TRBV4-1; clone size: -; J gene: TRBJ1-5
CDR3 DNA: TGTGCCAGCAGTTTTCAGGGGCCTAACTATGGCTACACCTTC; CDR3 protein: CASSFQGPNYGYTF; D gene: -; V gene: TRBV27; clone size: -; J gene: TRBJ1-2
CDR3 DNA: TGTGCCAGCAGTTACCTAGACCCGGGACGGATCGATTATAATTCACCCCTCCACTTT; CDR3 protein: CASSYLDPGRIDYNSPLHF; D gene: -; V gene: TRBV12-3/TRBV12-4; clone size: many; J gene: TRBJ1-6
CDR3 DNA: TGTGCCAGCAGCACGCGGGACAGTAGCACAGATACGCAGTATTTT; CDR3 protein: CASSTRDSSTDTQYF; D gene: -; V gene: TRBV7-9; clone size: -; J gene: TRBJ2-3
CDR3 DNA: TGCAGCGTTGTGGGGGTAGCGGGGGCTTCCTACAATGAGCAGTTCTTC; CDR3 protein: CSVVGVAGASYNEQFF; D gene: TRBD2; V gene: TRBV29-1; clone size: -; J gene: TRBJ2-1
CDR3 DNA: TGTGCCAGCTCACCACCTGGGACAGGGGACAGCTATGGCTACACCTTC; CDR3 protein: CASSPPGTGDSYGYTF; D gene: TRBD1; V gene: TRBV18; clone size: -; J gene: TRBJ1-2
CDR3 DNA: TGCGCCAGCAGCCGTGACGCAAACACTGAAGCTTTCTTT; CDR3 protein: CASSRDANTEAFF; D gene: -; V gene: TRBV4-3; clone size: -; J gene: TRBJ1-1
CDR3 DNA: TGTGCCAGCAGTTTCGAAAACCTCGGACAGGGAGGGGGTTCCTACAATGAGCAGTTCTTC; CDR3 protein: CASSFENLGQGGGSYNEQFF; D gene: -; V gene: TRBV28; clone size: -; J gene: TRBJ2-1
CDR3 DNA: TGTGCCAGCAGTACGCCGGGGGCCTACAATGAGCAGTTCTTC; CDR3 protein: CASSTPGAYNEQFF; D gene: -; V gene: TRBV27; clone size: -; J gene: TRBJ2-1
CDR3 DNA: TGCAGTGCTCAATTGACACGAAGCAATCAGCCCCAGCATTTT; CDR3 protein: CSAQLTRSNQPQHF; D gene: -; V gene: TRBV20-1; clone size: -; J gene: TRBJ1-5
CDR3 DNA: TGCGCCAGCAGCCAACATGGCGAGCGGGCTAGCACAGATACGCAGTATTTT; CDR3 protein: CASSQHGERASTDTQYF; D gene: -; V gene: TRBV4-3; clone size: -; J gene: TRBJ2-3